The 20 T cell receptor beta chains reported below all come from one sample, sequenced in a study of early T cells in non-severe SARS-CoV-2 infection. Each CDR3 protein is one row after TCRdb ran MiXCR on the 5' RACE reads. The data contain under 70,000 distinct CDR3 sequences, 15% of them singletons. The starting material was whole blood, obtained at baseline. These receptors were obtained from an adult who was a healthcare worker with PCR-confirmed SARS-CoV-2 infection or an uninfected control (not recorded which).

This rearrangement joins TRBV4-1 to TRBJ1-5; TRBD1 is a possible D gene (5 bases). The CDR3 runs to 15 residues. Germline V gene data show CDR1 as MGHRA and CDR2 as YSYEKL. V lost 0 bases to trimming and J lost 7 bases, with 13 bases between them. CDR3 residues: CASSQDSGGMQPQHF. CDR3 bases: TGCGCCAGCAGCCAAGATTCGGGGGGTATGCAGCCCCAGCATTTT.

The gene calls are TRBV7-9 and TRBJ2-7, with 12 bases identical to TRBD1. Germline values: CDR1 SEHNR, CDR2 FQNEAQ (reference sequence). The CDR3 extends over 14 amino acids. Trimming took 4 bases from V and 5 from J; bases not matched to a gene: 3. CDR3 nucleotides: TGTGCCAGCAGCTCCGGGACAGGGGGCGACGAGCAGTACTTC. Translated: CASSSGTGGDEQYF.

In nucleotides, the CDR3 is TGTGCCAGCAGCCACGGGGACAAATACAATGAGCAGTTCTTC. It codes for CASSHGDKYNEQFF. The chain carries TRBV11-2 and TRBJ2-1, with D possibly TRBD1 on 6 matching bases. Germline V CDR1 and CDR2: SGHAT, FQNNGV. V dropped 5 bases and J dropped 4 bases, with 12 bases sitting between them. There are 14 residues in the CDR3.

This clonotype was found many times. The chain recombines TRBV20-1 with TRBJ2-7; 13 nucleotides match TRBD2. In germline, CDR1 is DFQATT, CDR2 SNEGSKA (reference sequence). The CDR3 consists of 19 residues. V dropped 2 bases and J dropped 2; count of bases not matched to a gene: 15. CDR3 loop: CSARSQELGTSGIAYEQYF. CDR3 nucleotide sequence: TGCAGTGCTAGATCTCAAGAGCTTGGGACTAGCGGGATCGCCTACGAGCAGTACTTC.

This clonotype was observed many times. The V gene is TRBV12-3 or TRBV12-4, the J gene TRBJ2-7; 11 positions match TRBD1. The length of the CDR3 is 14 residues. The junction had 6 bases not matched to a gene; V was cut back by 6 bases and J by 5 bases. This chain's CDR3 is CASRLGQGADEQYF. In DNA, the CDR3 is TGTGCCAGCAGACTAGGACAGGGGGCGGACGAGCAGTACTTC.

The gene calls are TRBV15 and TRBJ2-7, with D perhaps TRBD1 (6 bases). CDR3 length equals 16 residues. The germline V gene has CDR1 LNHNV and CDR2 YYDKDF (reference sequence). The V end was cut by 3 bases, the J end by 0 bases, with 15 bases between. The CDR3 reads CATSRGPGTPSYEQYF. The DNA for the CDR3 is TGTGCCACCAGCAGGGGACCCGGGACACCCTCCTACGAGCAGTACTTC.

This clonotype appeared many times. The chain carries TRBV11-2 and TRBJ1-5; no clear D gene. This CDR3 comprises 13 residues. Looked up from germline, CDR1 is SGHAT and CDR2 is FQNNGV. Trimming removed 1 base at V and 6 bases at J, with 7 bases between. CDR3 DNA sequence: TGTGCCAGCAGCTTAGGGGGATTTCAGCCCCAGCATTTT. Encoded protein: CASSLGGFQPQHF.

This clonotype was recorded a few times. This sequence joins TRBV6-2 or TRBV6-3 and TRBJ1-2; D remains ambiguous. V was shortened by 6 bases and J by 1 base, with 12 bases between the two germline ends. Germline V gene sequence: CDR1 MNHEY, CDR2 SVGEGT. This CDR3 is built from 14 residues. The chain's CDR3 is CASSGGTNNYGYTF. DNA of the CDR3: TGTGCCAGCAGCGGAGGTACCAATAACTATGGCTACACCTTC.

Comment on this clonotype: One junction end does not reproduce the germline sequence, and a read error may be involved. The rearrangement uses TRBV2 and TRBJ2-1, with 13 bases fitting TRBD2. CDR1 SNHLY and CDR2 FYNNEI come from the germline V gene. The CDR3 length is 15 residues. The CDR3 reads CASSPGLAGVDEQFF. In DNA, the CDR3 is TGTGCCAGCAGCCCAGGACTAGCGGGAGTTGATGAGCAGTTTTTC.

The V call is TRBV12-3 or TRBV12-4, the J call TRBJ1-5; D gene unclear. V was trimmed by 4 bases and J by 6 bases, leaving 7 bases between them. The CDR3 totals 12 residues. CDR3 nucleotides: TGTGCCAGCAGTTCCGATCCTCAGCCCCAGCATTTT. This sequence encodes CASSSDPQPQHF.

The chain employs TRBV28 and TRBJ2-7; D is perhaps TRBD1 or TRBD2 (5 bases each). The CDR3 length is 15 residues. Germline V lookup: CDR1 MDHEN, CDR2 SYDVKM. V was trimmed by 2 bases and J by 7 bases, leaving 18 bases between them. CDR3 residues: CASSLGGRSFVEQYF. The CDR3 nucleotides read TGTGCCAGCAGTTTAGGGGGTCGGTCCTTCGTGGAGCAGTACTTC.

This chain connects TRBV30 to TRBJ1-5; a weak D match, TRBD1 (5 bases). This CDR3 is 12 amino acids long. V lost 4 bases and J 7 bases, leaving 11 bases between the germline ends. Germline V CDR1 and CDR2: GTSNPN, SVGIG (reference sequence). DNA of the CDR3: TGTGCCTGGATCCCAACAGGACAGCCCCAGCATTTT. This translates into CAWIPTGQPQHF.

This clonotype was seen more than once but under ten times. V is TRBV4-2 and J is TRBJ2-7, with TRBD2 matching 7 bases. Germline CDR1 is LGHNA and CDR2 is YNFKEQ. The CDR3 covers 13 residues. The ends lost 4 bases at V and 0 bases at J; junction bases unmatched: 0. The CDR3 DNA reads TGTGCCAGCAGCCGCGGGAGCTCCTACGAGCAGTACTTC. Translated: CASSRGSSYEQYF.

This chain links TRBV7-9 with TRBJ1-4; D might be TRBD1 (6 bases). V was shortened by 4 bases and J by 6 bases, with 15 bases between the two germline ends. Germline assignment: CDR1 SEHNR and CDR2 FQNEAQ (reference sequence). CDR3 length: 15 amino acids. CDR3 DNA: TGTGCCAGCAGCTACTCCCAGGGGAGAGATGAAAAACTGTTTTTT. Amino acids: CASSYSQGRDEKLFF.

At least ten counts were recorded for this clonotype. This rearrangement joins TRBV9 to TRBJ1-2; D is undetermined. Germline assignment: CDR1 SGDLS and CDR2 YYNGEE. Trimming removed 4 bases from V and 8 bases from J, with 12 bases in between. The CDR3 has 12 amino acids. Here the CDR3 reads CASSRDLGGYTF. CDR3 in DNA: TGTGCCAGCAGCCGTGACTTGGGGGGCTACACCTTC. Full variable domain (rest looked up from reference TRBV9 and TRBJ1-2): DSGVTQTPKHLITATGQRVTLRCSPRSGDLSVYWYQQSLDQGLQFLIQYYNGEERAKGNILERFSAQQFPDLHSELNLSSLELGDSALYFCASSRDLGGYTFGSGTRLTVV.

The chain employs TRBV5-4 and TRBJ2-3; possibly TRBD2 for D (5 bases). The CDR3 is made up of 15 amino acids. In germline, CDR1 is SGHNT, CDR2 YYREEE (reference sequence). V was pared by 2 bases and J by 3 bases, with 13 bases between. CDR3 nucleotide sequence: TGTGCCAGCAGCTTAGAAGCGGAAGGGACAGATACGCAGTATTTT. This gives the protein CASSLEAEGTDTQYF. Combining the CDR3 with reference TRBV5-4 and TRBJ2-3 gives the whole variable domain ETGVTQSPTHLIKTRGQQVTLRCSSQSGHNTVSWYQQALGQGPQFIFQYYREEENGRGNFPPRFSGLQFPNYSSELNVNALELDDSALYLCASSLEAEGTDTQYFGPGTRLTVL.

Only a few counts were recorded for this clonotype. The genes are TRBV10-3 and TRBJ2-7, with 11 bases that match TRBD1. Germline V lookup: CDR1 ENHRY, CDR2 SYGVKD. V shed 3 bases, J shed 1 base, and the junction held 2 bases outside the gene matches. There are 15 residues in the CDR3. The CDR3 reads CAISEGQGASYEQYF. CDR3 bases: TGTGCCATCAGTGAAGGACAGGGGGCTTCCTACGAGCAGTACTTC.

In DNA, the CDR3 is TGTGCCAGCAGTTTATGGGTCGACGGGGGGGCCACAGATACGCAGTATTTT. It codes for CASSLWVDGGATDTQYF. The chain combines TRBV28 with TRBJ2-3; 8 bases are shared with TRBD2. V shed 0 bases, J shed 2 bases, and the junction held 7 bases outside the gene matches. Germline loops: CDR1 MDHEN, CDR2 SYDVKM. The CDR3 length is 17 residues.

This clonotype occurred many times. This chain links TRBV5-6 with TRBJ2-7; the D gene could be TRBD1 or TRBD2 (6 bases each). CDR3 length equals 14 residues. Germline CDR1 and CDR2: SGHDT and YYEEEE. V lost 4 bases and J lost 2, with 13 bases in between. The CDR3 is CASSPGGLTYEQYF. The CDR3 region has the DNA TGTGCCAGCAGCCCCGGGGGCCTGACCTACGAGCAGTACTTC.

V is TRBV28 and J is TRBJ1-2; no firm D call. This CDR3 has 12 residues. V lost 5 bases, J lost 2 bases, and 6 bases lay in between. Germline loops: CDR1 MDHEN, CDR2 SYDVKM. Here the CDR3 reads CASSPVNYGYTF. In DNA, the CDR3 is TGTGCCAGCAGTCCTGTCAACTATGGCTACACCTTC.